The 23 T cell receptor beta chains presented below share a single source sample, sequenced in a study of cytomegalovirus exposure and HLA in healthy donors. A multiplex PCR was run with 60 Vbeta primers and 13 Jbeta primers. Method: immunoSEQ multiplex PCR; TCRdb's copy keeps in-frame clones and lacks some. The sample lists 77,000 or so clones; 84% were seen once. What was sequenced was PBMCs. The source is a man between 70 and 80 years old in good health and CMV-seropositive.

This chain connects TRBV7-2 to TRBJ2-5, with TRBD1 as a possible D gene (5 bases). The CDR3 covers 11 residues. V was trimmed by 6 bases and J by 3 bases, leaving 5 bases between them. Germline V gene sequence: CDR1 SGHTA, CDR2 FQGNSA. CDR3 coding DNA: TGTGCCAGCAGACAGGAAGAGACCCAGTACTTC. Translation gives CASRQEETQYF.

This chain connects TRBV25-1 to TRBJ2-5; 8 nucleotides agree with TRBD1. TRBJ2-7 explains the end of the DNA better; the J call may be wrong. This CDR3 is built from 13 residues. Germline-derived CDR1 and CDR2 are MGHDK and SYGVNS. DNA for the CDR3: TGTGCAACTCAGACAGGGGTTCTTTACGAGCAGTACTTC. Translating it yields CATQTGVLYEQYF.

This clone came up once. The CDR3 sequence is CASSLVPPPSGANVLTF. Written as DNA, the CDR3 is TGTGCCAGCAGCTTAGTCCCACCCCCTAGTGGGGCCAACGTCCTGACTTTC. The chain recombines TRBV11-2 with TRBJ2-6, with unresolved D. CDR3 length: 17 amino acids. The V and J ends lost 1 base and 3 bases respectively, with 13 bases between them. Germline-derived CDR1 and CDR2 are SGHAT and FQNNGV.

The chain recombines TRBV15 with TRBJ2-7, with D possibly TRBD2 on 6 matching bases. The CDR3 sequence is 14 residues long. Germline assignment: CDR1 LNHNV and CDR2 YYDKDF (reference sequence). V gave up 2 bases and J gave up 3 bases, with 11 bases separating them. The CDR3 nucleotides read TGTGCCACCAGCAGAAGGGACTCAATCTACGAGCAGTACTTC. Translation gives CATSRRDSIYEQYF.

The gene calls are TRBV7-9 and TRBJ2-5; TRBD2 is a possible D gene (6 bases). With 1 base removed from V and 2 bases from J, the gap between germline ends came to 14 bases. This CDR3 has 16 amino acids. Germline lookup yields CDR1 SEHNR and CDR2 FQNEAQ (reference sequence). In DNA, the CDR3 is TGTGCCAGCAGCTTAGAAGGCTGGAGGGATCAAGAGACCCAGTACTTC. Translation: CASSLEGWRDQETQYF.

The chain joins TRBV21-1 to TRBJ1-2; the DNA was not compared with TRBD1, the D call given in the table. TRBV21-1 is labeled a pseudogene. The CDR3 is 18 amino acids. The CDR3 sequence is CASSKKNPLRTGRGGYTF. The CDR3 DNA sequence: TGTGCCAGCAGCAAAAAAAATCCCCTAAGGACAGGGCGGGGTGGCTACACCTTC.

This chain connects TRBV4-3 to TRBJ2-3, with 7 bases fitting TRBD2. V lost 0 bases and J lost 5; bases outside the gene matches: 11. This CDR3 is 17 amino acids long. Germline CDR1 reads LGHNA; CDR2 reads YSLEER. For the CDR3, the DNA is TGCGCCAGCAGCCAAGATAAGACTAGCCGAAAGGGAGATACGCAGTATTTT. Amino acids: CASSQDKTSRKGDTQYF.

There are a few counts of this clone. This chain connects TRBV2 to TRBJ2-1; TRBD2 matches at 11 bases. J lost 10 bases, V lost 6 bases, and 8 bases had no gene match. Germline assignment: CDR1 SNHLY and CDR2 FYNNEI. The CDR3 runs to 14 residues. The CDR3 is CASRLAGGHQEQFF. The CDR3 DNA follows: TGTGCCAGCAGATTAGCGGGGGGGCATCAGGAGCAGTTCTTC.

The chain has TRBV18 and TRBJ2-7; no reliable D call. Trimming removed 3 bases at V and 5 bases at J, with 11 bases between. The CDR3 is 13 amino acids. Germline V gene sequence: CDR1 KGHSH, CDR2 LQKENI. The CDR3 DNA reads TGTGCCAGCTCACCGGTCAAGAACAACGAGCAGTACTTC. It encodes CASSPVKNNEQYF.

The chain carries TRBV7-2 and TRBJ2-7; TRBD2 agrees at 11 bases. CDR1 is SGHTA, CDR2 FQGNSA, per germline. The CDR3 runs to 14 residues. V lost 2 bases to trimming and J lost 3 bases; unmatched junction nucleotides: 0. CDR3 DNA: TGTGCCAGCAGCTTACTAGCGGGAGGCTACGAGCAGTACTTC. Protein: CASSLLAGGYEQYF.

V and J are TRBV6-6 and TRBJ1-1; D gene ambiguous. V was cut by 5 bases and J by 0 bases, with 13 bases left in between. Germline values: CDR1 MNHNY, CDR2 SVGAGI (reference sequence). The CDR3 totals 15 residues. Here the CDR3 DNA reads TGTGCCAGCAGTACTGACGCGGGTTTGAACACTGAAGCTTTCTTT. This encodes CASSTDAGLNTEAFF.

V gene TRBV6-6 combines with J gene TRBJ2-1; TRBD1 matches 8 bases. The J segment lost 9 bases and the V segment lost 6 bases, leaving 7 bases of the junction unmatched. Per germline, CDR1 MNHNY and CDR2 SVGAGI (reference sequence). This CDR3 has 13 residues. CDR3 region: CASRTGQGAEQFF. CDR3 DNA sequence: TGTGCCAGCAGAACAGGACAGGGCGCTGAGCAGTTCTTC.

The J gene is TRBJ2-7, the V gene TRBV19; 10 bases are a match to TRBD1. The V gene's germline CDR1 is LNHDA and CDR2 SQIVND (reference sequence). J was trimmed by 3 bases and V by 5 bases; bases with no gene match: 1. This CDR3 comprises 13 residues. The CDR3 loop is CASSRTGGYEQYF. In DNA form, the CDR3 reads TGTGCCAGTAGTCGGACAGGGGGCTACGAGCAGTACTTC.

This chain links TRBV7-8 with TRBJ1-1; tentative D call: TRBD1 (5 bases). CDR3 length: 13 amino acids. V was trimmed by 5 bases and J by 1 base, leaving 8 bases between them. Germline values: CDR1 SGHVS, CDR2 FQNEAQ. The CDR3 DNA reads TGTGCCAGCAGCCCCAGGGAGAACACTGAAGCTTTCTTT. Translating gives CASSPRENTEAFF.

The genes are TRBV19 and TRBJ1-1; D remains ambiguous. CDR1 and CDR2 (germline): LNHDA, SQIVND (reference sequence). The CDR3 consists of 13 residues. Trimming took off 6 bases at V and 1 base at J, with 9 bases between the two ends. Written as DNA, the CDR3 is TGTGCCAGTAGAATAAACGGGAACACTGAAGCTTTCTTT. Its translation is CASRINGNTEAFF.

The V gene is TRBV12-5, the J gene TRBJ2-5; 8 bases fit TRBD2. The length of the CDR3 is 15 residues. Trimming cost V 6 bases and J 2 bases; bases outside gene matches: 8. The V gene's germline CDR1 is LGHNT and CDR2 FRNRAP. The CDR3 bases are TGTGCTAGTGGCCGGGGGCGGGAGGAACAAGAGACCCAGTACTTC. It is translated as CASGRGREEQETQYF.

The chain has TRBV10-3 and TRBJ2-1, with TRBD2 identical over 16 bases. The germline V gene has CDR1 ENHRY and CDR2 SYGVKD. The J segment lost 2 bases and the V segment lost 6 bases, leaving 1 base of the junction unmatched. The CDR3 has 16 residues. In DNA form, the CDR3 reads TGTGCCATCAGGGGACTAGCGGGAGGGGCCTACAATGAGCAGTTCTTC. It encodes CAIRGLAGGAYNEQFF.

This clone was observed once. CDR3 protein: CAISGGTGTNTGELFF. The DNA of the CDR3 is TGTGCCATCAGTGGCGGGACAGGAACGAACACCGGGGAGCTGTTTTTT. The chain is built from TRBV10-3 and TRBJ2-2, with 8 bases aligning to TRBD1. Germline CDR1 and CDR2: ENHRY and SYGVKD. V was clipped by 4 bases and J by 0 bases; unmatched bases: 4. The CDR3 runs 16 residues.

J is TRBJ2-7 and V is TRBV5-1; TRBD1 might be the D (5 bases). CDR1 and CDR2 from the germline V gene are SGHRS and YFSETQ. With 0 bases removed from V and 0 bases from J, the gap between germline ends came to 10 bases. The CDR3 runs to 15 residues. CDR3 protein: CASSLGAGPSYEQYF. Written as DNA, the CDR3 is TGCGCCAGCAGCTTGGGGGCAGGGCCCTCCTACGAGCAGTACTTC.

This clone appeared a few times. V gene TRBV19 combines with J gene TRBJ2-2; D perhaps matches TRBD1 (5 bases). There are 14 residues in the CDR3. Trimming left V 5 bases short and J 5 bases short, with 12 bases between. Germline V gene lookup returns CDR1 LNHDA and CDR2 SQIVND (reference sequence). CDR3 amino acids: CASSRSRVTGELFF. DNA for the CDR3: TGTGCCAGTAGTCGATCCAGGGTGACCGGGGAGCTGTTTTTT. Full variable domain (rest looked up from reference TRBV19 and TRBJ2-2): DGGITQSPKYLFRKEGQNVTLSCEQNLNHDAMYWYRQDPGQGLRLIYYSQIVNDFQKGDIAEGYSVSREKKESFPLTVTSAQKNPTAFYLCASSRSRVTGELFFGEGSRLTVL.

The rearrangement uses TRBV28 and TRBJ2-7, with a possible D match to TRBD2 (6 bases). Germline V gives CDR1 MDHEN, CDR2 SYDVKM. CDR3 length: 13 amino acids. With 10 bases removed from V and 6 bases from J, the gap between germline ends came to 19 bases. For the CDR3, the DNA is TGTGCCACCAAGAGGGGCGGGATCGGCGAGCAGTACTTC. Its translation is CATKRGGIGEQYF.

The chain is built from TRBV19 and TRBJ1-5; D uncertain. With 5 bases removed from V and 3 bases from J, the gap between germline ends came to 8 bases. This CDR3 region has 13 residues. Germline CDR1 is LNHDA and CDR2 is SQIVND (reference sequence). The CDR3 region is CASSSGLNQPQHF. The CDR3 nucleotides read TGTGCCAGTAGTTCAGGCCTCAATCAGCCCCAGCATTTT.

This rearrangement joins TRBV7-9 to TRBJ2-5; perhaps TRBD1 as D (6 bases). Per germline, CDR1 SEHNR and CDR2 FQNEAQ (reference sequence). CDR3 size: 12 residues. V gave up 11 bases and J gave up 0 bases, with 10 bases separating them. DNA for the CDR3: TGTGCCGGAAGGGACAACCAAGAGACCCAGTACTTC. Translation gives CAGRDNQETQYF.